This T cell receptor beta chain originates from a study of identical twins. Whole-study findings and limits: Out-of-frame beta sequences exhibited a weaker degree of excess twin sharing. Insertions were reduced in abundant cord blood beta clonotypes but not in memory repertoires.

The CDR3 runs 12 residues. Trimming took 4 bases from V and 6 from J, leaving 10 bases between them. The V gene's germline CDR1 is SGHRS and CDR2 YFSETQ. TCRdb fed the 5' RACE reads into MiXCR, producing one record per CDR3 protein. The table lists a few hundred thousand distinct CDR3 sequences, 20% to 25% of them singletons. Comments on this clonotype: Its antigen is unidentified.

This same sample was also taken into another study, of T cells expressing NK-cell markers. That paper adds: The study sequenced eight donors, seven HCMV-seropositive and one seronegative. Each of roughly 6 donors carried dominant NKG2C+ clonotypes accounting for about 1.0-8% of CD8+ T cells.

This TCR was recovered from a woman aged 18-30 years in good health. Sequenced input: CD4+ T cells sorted from blood. V gene TRBV5-1 combines with J gene TRBJ1-1; D is uncertain. CDR3 nucleotide sequence: TGCGCCAGCAGCCGAGACGGCCCTGAAGCTTTCTTT. As protein: CASSRDGPEAFF.